The 24 T cell receptor beta chains below all came from one sample that was sequenced in a study of CD8 T cells in ankylosing spondylitis (dated by TCRdb to 2016 to 2017). The investigation overall reported the following: Blood from ankylosing spondylitis patients appeared to be characterized by a TCR beta motif made up of seven or eight highly homologous amino acid variants.

For these TCRs, the target antigens are not known. Receptor amplification or capture employed 5' RACE. TCRdb lists the instrument as Illumina HiSeq 2500. TCRdb took the public reads, trimmed them with fastp at Q25, ran MiXCR for clone calling and kept in-frame beta chains. CDR3 protein duplicates are merged, each entry listing the most common genes and DNA. The sample profile shows about 220,000 distinct CDR3 sequences; about 18% of them were found once. The ten largest account for about 42% of the sample. The sequenced sample was blood, either unsorted or a sorted T cell fraction (not recorded which). Every receptor here comes from a male donor with ankylosing spondylitis.

The chain joins TRBV20-1 to TRBJ2-1; no clear D gene. Germline loops: CDR1 DFQATT, CDR2 SNEGSKA (reference sequence). V lost 1 base and J lost 4, with 5 bases in between. CDR3 length equals 12 residues. CDR3 sequence: CSARVGYNEQFF. The CDR3 DNA is TGCAGTGCTAGAGTGGGGTACAATGAGCAGTTCTTC.

The V gene is TRBV12-3 or TRBV12-4, the J gene TRBJ2-2; unclear D gene. V lost 7 bases and J lost 3, with 9 bases in between. The CDR3 is 13 residues long. The CDR3 loop reads CASTDAYTGELFF. In nucleotides, the CDR3 is TGTGCCAGCACGGACGCTTACACCGGGGAGCTGTTTTTT.

CDR3 DNA sequence: TGCAGCGTCACCGGGACAGGGCATGGCTACACCTTC. Translation: CSVTGTGHGYTF. The chain joins TRBV29-1 to TRBJ1-2, with 9 bases identical to TRBD1. J was trimmed by 6 bases and V by 6 bases; bases with no gene match: 5. Germline V gives CDR1 SQVTM, CDR2 ANQGSEA. There are 12 residues in the CDR3.

The genes are TRBV9 and TRBJ1-6; no clear D gene. This CDR3 region has 13 residues. Trimming removed 4 bases at V and 7 bases at J, with 9 bases between. The germline gives CDR1 SGDLS, CDR2 YYNGEE. The CDR3 nucleotides are TGTGCCAGCAGCAGCGGAATGAATTCACCCCTCCACTTT. Amino acids: CASSSGMNSPLHF.

This clonotype has only a few counts. This chain joins TRBV14 and TRBJ2-7; D unclear. CDR1 is SGHDN, CDR2 FVKESK, per germline. V shed 4 bases and J shed 1 base, with 11 bases lying between them. This CDR3 is built from 14 residues. The CDR3 region is CASSRERGSYEQYF. The CDR3 nucleotides read TGTGCCAGCAGCCGAGAACGAGGATCCTACGAGCAGTACTTC.

The CDR3, as DNA: TGTGCCAGCAGCGCCTCGGGGGCTGGCAATCAGCCCCAGCATTTT. It yields the protein CASSASGAGNQPQHF. V is TRBV9 and J is TRBJ1-5; TRBD1 is a possible D gene (6 bases). The germline V and J ends were trimmed by 3 bases and 2 bases, with 12 bases remaining between them. This CDR3 region has 15 residues. Germline CDR1 SGDLS, CDR2 YYNGEE.

This clonotype occurred a few times. J is TRBJ2-3 and V is TRBV6-1; D ambiguous. From germline, CDR1 is MNHNS and CDR2 SASEGT. This CDR3 contains 15 residues. Trimming took off 2 bases at V and 4 bases at J, with 13 bases between the two ends. CDR3 in DNA: TGTGCCAGCAGTGAAAGGGCCCACATCGCAGATACGCAGTATTTT. It translates to CASSERAHIADTQYF.

The chain employs TRBV5-1 and TRBJ2-7; D not resolved. The V end lost 5 bases, the J end lost 2 bases, and 11 bases lay between the germline ends. The CDR3 loop spans 13 amino acids. Germline V gene data show CDR1 as SGHRS and CDR2 as YFSETQ. The CDR3 DNA follows: TGCGCCAGCAGGCCGACCGCTACCTACGAGCAGTACTTC. It specifies CASRPTATYEQYF.

This clonotype was seen a few times. The chain has TRBV28 and TRBJ2-7; 9 positions agree with TRBD1. J gave up 2 bases and V 2 bases, and 4 bases lay outside the gene matches. Germline V gene sequence: CDR1 MDHEN, CDR2 SYDVKM. The CDR3 loop spans 15 amino acids. CDR3 residues: CASSLRDRAAYEQYF. Here the CDR3 DNA reads TGTGCCAGCAGTTTACGGGACAGGGCCGCCTACGAGCAGTACTTC.

CDR3 region: CSAKGAANEKLFF. The CDR3 DNA reads TGCAGTGCTAAAGGAGCGGCTAATGAAAAACTGTTTTTT. The chain combines TRBV20-1 with TRBJ1-4, with no clear D. Germline-derived CDR1 and CDR2 are DFQATT and SNEGSKA (reference sequence). Trimming took 4 bases from V and 3 from J, leaving 9 bases between them. This CDR3 is built from 13 residues.

The chain couples TRBV3-1 to TRBJ2-5; 7 bases line up with TRBD2. CDR1 and CDR2 from the germline V gene are LGHDT and YNNKEL (reference sequence). The CDR3 consists of 16 residues. The V and J ends lost 4 bases and 3 bases, in that order; junction bases with no gene match: 11. The CDR3 here is CASSPPAAGEKETQYF. In DNA, the CDR3 is TGTGCCAGCAGCCCTCCGGCCGCGGGAGAGAAAGAGACCCAGTACTTC.

Only a few counts were recorded for this clonotype. This sequence joins TRBV7-9 and TRBJ1-5, with D tentatively TRBD1 (5 bases). The CDR3 loop spans 16 amino acids. Germline CDR1 and CDR2: SEHNR and FQNEAQ (reference sequence). Trimming pared 7 bases from V and 0 bases from J, leaving 16 bases between. CDR3 sequence reads: CASTGPEFYSNQPQHF. In DNA form, the CDR3 reads TGTGCCAGCACAGGGCCAGAATTTTATAGCAATCAGCCCCAGCATTTT.

The chain employs TRBV18 and TRBJ2-3; no reliable D call. Trimming removed 6 bases from V and 5 bases from J, with 9 bases in between. The germline V gene encodes CDR1 KGHSH and CDR2 LQKENI. This CDR3 spans 12 amino acids. The CDR3 sequence is CASSPTEDTQYF. The DNA of the CDR3 is TGTGCCAGCTCTCCCACGGAAGATACGCAGTATTTT. Combining the CDR3 with reference TRBV18 and TRBJ2-3 gives the whole variable domain NAGVMQNPRHLVRRRGQEARLRCSPMKGHSHVYWYRQLPEEGLKFMVYLQKENIIDESGMPKERFSAEFPKEGPSILRIQQVVRGDSAAYFCASSPTEDTQYFGPGTRLTVL.

The V gene is TRBV4-1, the J gene TRBJ1-5; 7 nucleotides line up with TRBD1. The V gene end was trimmed by 0 bases and the J gene end by 5 bases; junction bases not matched to a gene: 10. The CDR3 runs to 17 residues. The germline V gene has CDR1 MGHRA and CDR2 YSYEKL. CDR3 nucleotide sequence: TGCGCCAGCAGCCAAGATCTCCCGGGACAGAGCGATCAGCCCCAGCATTTT. It encodes CASSQDLPGQSDQPQHF.

The chain couples TRBV20-1 to TRBJ2-1; 9 nucleotides match TRBD2. Germline CDR1 DFQATT, CDR2 SNEGSKA (reference sequence). The CDR3 has 15 amino acids. J lost 9 bases, V lost 3 bases, and 12 bases had no gene match. The CDR3 loop reads CSARNLAGTLGEQFF. CDR3 coding DNA: TGCAGTGCTAGGAACCTAGCGGGAACGTTGGGTGAGCAGTTCTTC.

This clonotype was seen a few times. The genes are TRBV20-1 and TRBJ2-2, with TRBD1 matching over 8 bases. Germline V lookup: CDR1 DFQATT, CDR2 SNEGSKA (reference sequence). V lost 5 bases to trimming and J lost 4 bases; unmatched junction nucleotides: 15. This CDR3 has 17 amino acids. The CDR3 loop reads CSAFRIPGGDVTGELFF. In nucleotides, the CDR3 is TGCAGTGCTTTCAGGATACCAGGGGGCGATGTCACCGGGGAGCTGTTTTTT.

This chain joins TRBV7-9 and TRBJ1-2, with D unclear. Germline-derived CDR1 and CDR2 are SEHNR and FQNEAQ (reference sequence). This CDR3 is 17 amino acids long. Trimming left V 3 bases short and J 1 base short, with 18 bases between. The CDR3 DNA sequence: TGTGCCAGCAGCTTGTTACCTGATCACCTACTTAACTATGGCTACACCTTC. Its protein product is CASSLLPDHLLNYGYTF. Full variable domain (remainder filled in from reference TRBV7-9 and TRBJ1-2): DTGVSQNPRHKITKRGQNVTFRCDPISEHNRLYWYRQTLGQGPEFLTYFQNEAQLEKSRLLSDRFSAERPKGSFSTLEIQRTEQGDSAMYLCASSLLPDHLLNYGYTFGSGTRLTVV.

V and J are TRBV4-3 and TRBJ2-2; possible D gene TRBD2, 6 bases. V gave up 1 base and J gave up 6 bases, with 18 bases separating them. This CDR3 has 17 amino acids. Germline V gives CDR1 LGHNA, CDR2 YSLEER. CDR3 DNA sequence: TGCGCCAGCAGCCAAGTGGCTAGCGCGGGGTTGGCCGGGGAGCTGTTTTTT. Protein sequence: CASSQVASAGLAGELFF.

The rearrangement uses TRBV27 and TRBJ2-1; 12 bases align to TRBD2. Trimming at V came to 4 bases and at J to 9 bases, leaving 7 bases not matched to a gene. This CDR3 has 15 amino acids. Germline CDR1 is MNHEY and CDR2 is SMNVEV (reference sequence). The CDR3 region has the DNA TGTGCCAGCAGTTCTGGTCTAGCGGGGGGGGGTGAGCAGTTCTTC. It translates to CASSSGLAGGGEQFF.

V gene TRBV2 combines with J gene TRBJ1-4; tentative D call: TRBD1 (6 bases). V dropped 3 bases and J dropped 5 bases, with 16 bases sitting between them. Germline V lookup: CDR1 SNHLY, CDR2 FYNNEI. This CDR3 region has 16 residues. CDR3 nucleotides: TGTGCCAGCAGTGATCCGACAGGTGTTTACAATGAAAAACTGTTTTTT. Protein product: CASSDPTGVYNEKLFF. Variable domain in full (rest from reference TRBV2 and TRBJ1-4): EPEVTQTPSHQVTQMGQEVILRCVPISNHLYFYWYRQILGQKVEFLVSFYNNEISEKSEIFDDQFSVERPDGSNFTLKIRSTKLEDSAMYFCASSDPTGVYNEKLFFGSGTQLSVL.

This chain links TRBV20-1 with TRBJ1-1; D is uncertain. This CDR3 spans 13 amino acids. Deletions cut 1 base from V and 1 base from J, with 7 bases between. Per the germline V gene, CDR1 is DFQATT and CDR2 is SNEGSKA (reference sequence). The CDR3 sequence is CSARGPTNTEAFF. The CDR3 nucleotides read TGCAGTGCTAGAGGCCCCACGAACACTGAAGCTTTCTTT.

This chain links TRBV9 with TRBJ2-7; 7 bases agree with TRBD1. Germline V gives CDR1 SGDLS, CDR2 YYNGEE. The CDR3 runs 15 residues. V trimming: 0 bases; J trimming: 2 bases; junction bases outside the gene matches: 5. The CDR3 here is CASSVEGTETYEQYF. The CDR3 DNA follows: TGTGCCAGCAGCGTAGAAGGGACAGAAACCTACGAGCAGTACTTC.

This clonotype was seen repeatedly, ten times or more. This chain links TRBV24-1 with TRBJ2-2; 14 bases agree with TRBD2. V trimming: 3 bases; J trimming: 0 bases; junction bases outside the gene matches: 8. Germline CDR1 KGHDR, CDR2 SFDVKD. The CDR3 has 20 amino acids. The CDR3 DNA reads as TGTGCCACCAGTGATCTTCCGGGACTAGCGGGAGTACCGAACACCGGGGAGCTGTTTTTT. As protein: CATSDLPGLAGVPNTGELFF.

The sample holds a few counts of this clonotype. The rearrangement uses TRBV5-1 and TRBJ1-6; D unclear. Trimming pared 0 bases from V and 1 base from J, leaving 5 bases between. Germline V gene sequence: CDR1 SGHRS, CDR2 YFSETQ. The CDR3 has 15 residues. CDR3 in amino acids: CASSLEGSYNSPLHF. Written as DNA, the CDR3 is TGCGCCAGCAGCTTGGAGGGTTCCTATAATTCACCCCTCCACTTT.